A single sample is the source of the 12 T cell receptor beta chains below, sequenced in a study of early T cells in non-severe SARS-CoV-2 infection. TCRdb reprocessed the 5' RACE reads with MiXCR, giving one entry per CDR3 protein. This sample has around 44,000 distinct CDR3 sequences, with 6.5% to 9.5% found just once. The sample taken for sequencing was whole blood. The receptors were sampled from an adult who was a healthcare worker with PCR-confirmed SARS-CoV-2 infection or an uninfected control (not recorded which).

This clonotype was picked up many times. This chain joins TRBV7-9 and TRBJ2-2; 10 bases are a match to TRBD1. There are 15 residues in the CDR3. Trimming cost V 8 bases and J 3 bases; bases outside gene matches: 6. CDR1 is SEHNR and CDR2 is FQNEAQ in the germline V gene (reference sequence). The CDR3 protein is CASLIGTGDTGELFF. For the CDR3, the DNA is TGTGCCAGCCTGATAGGGACAGGGGACACCGGGGAGCTGTTTTTT.

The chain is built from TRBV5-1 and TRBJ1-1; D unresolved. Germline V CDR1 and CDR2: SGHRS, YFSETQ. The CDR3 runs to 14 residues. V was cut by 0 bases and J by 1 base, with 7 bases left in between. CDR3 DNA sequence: TGCGCCAGCAGCTTGGAGGGAGAGAACACTGAAGCTTTCTTT. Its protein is CASSLEGENTEAFF.

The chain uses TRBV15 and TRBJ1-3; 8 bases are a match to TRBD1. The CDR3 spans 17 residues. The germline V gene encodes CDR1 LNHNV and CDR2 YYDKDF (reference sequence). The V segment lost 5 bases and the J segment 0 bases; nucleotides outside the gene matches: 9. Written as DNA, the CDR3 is TGTGCCACCAGCCGGGGACAGGTTTCCCTCTCTGGAAACACCATATATTTT. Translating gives CATSRGQVSLSGNTIYF.

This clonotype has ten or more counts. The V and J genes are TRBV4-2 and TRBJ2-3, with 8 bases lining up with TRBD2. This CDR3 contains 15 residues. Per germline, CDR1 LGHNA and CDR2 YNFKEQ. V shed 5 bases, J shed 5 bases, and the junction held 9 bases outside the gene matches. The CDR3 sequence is CASSSLSGEGDTQYF. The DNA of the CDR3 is TGTGCCAGCAGCTCCCTTAGCGGGGAGGGAGATACGCAGTATTTT.

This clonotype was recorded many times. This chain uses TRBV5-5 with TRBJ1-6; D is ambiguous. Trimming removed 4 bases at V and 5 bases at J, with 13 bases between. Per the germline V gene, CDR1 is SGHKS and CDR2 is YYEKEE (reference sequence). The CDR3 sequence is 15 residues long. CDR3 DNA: TGTGCCAGCAGCAAAGGATCCCCCCATAATTCACCCCTCCACTTT. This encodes CASSKGSPHNSPLHF.

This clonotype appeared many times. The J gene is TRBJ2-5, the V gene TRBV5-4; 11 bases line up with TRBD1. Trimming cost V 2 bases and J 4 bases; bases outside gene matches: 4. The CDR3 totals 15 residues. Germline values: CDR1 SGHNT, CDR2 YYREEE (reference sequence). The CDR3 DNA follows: TGTGCCAGCAGCTTTTGGACAGGGGGCTTAGAGACCCAGTACTTC. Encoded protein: CASSFWTGGLETQYF. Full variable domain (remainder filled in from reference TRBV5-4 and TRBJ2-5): ETGVTQSPTHLIKTRGQQVTLRCSSQSGHNTVSWYQQALGQGPQFIFQYYREEENGRGNFPPRFSGLQFPNYSSELNVNALELDDSALYLCASSFWTGGLETQYFGPGTRLLVL.

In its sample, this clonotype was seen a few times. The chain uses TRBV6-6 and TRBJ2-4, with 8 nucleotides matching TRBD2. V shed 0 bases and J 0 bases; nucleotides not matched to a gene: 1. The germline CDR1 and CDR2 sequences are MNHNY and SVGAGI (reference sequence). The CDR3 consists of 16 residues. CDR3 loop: CASSYSTSGAKNIQYF. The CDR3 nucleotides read TGTGCCAGCAGTTACTCTACTAGCGGAGCCAAAAACATTCAGTACTTC.

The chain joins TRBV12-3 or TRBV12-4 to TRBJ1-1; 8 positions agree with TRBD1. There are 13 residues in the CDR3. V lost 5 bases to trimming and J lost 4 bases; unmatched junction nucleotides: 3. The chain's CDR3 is CASSVQGGTEAFF. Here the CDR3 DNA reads TGTGCCAGCAGTGTACAGGGGGGCACTGAAGCTTTCTTT.

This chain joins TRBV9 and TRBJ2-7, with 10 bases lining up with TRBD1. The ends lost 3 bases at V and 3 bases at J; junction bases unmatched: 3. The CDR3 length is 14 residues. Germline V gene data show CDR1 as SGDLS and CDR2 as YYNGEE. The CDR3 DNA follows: TGTGCCAGCAGCGCAGGACAGGGGGTCTACGAGCAGTACTTC. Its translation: CASSAGQGVYEQYF.

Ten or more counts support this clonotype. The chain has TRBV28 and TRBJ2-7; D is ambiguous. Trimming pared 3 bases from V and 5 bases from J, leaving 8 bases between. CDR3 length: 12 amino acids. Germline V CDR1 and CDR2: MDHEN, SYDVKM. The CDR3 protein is CASSFAYHEQYF. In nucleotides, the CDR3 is TGTGCCAGCAGTTTTGCCTACCACGAGCAGTACTTC.

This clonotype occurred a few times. CDR3 protein: CASSYYGVPGETQYF. The CDR3 bases are TGTGCCAGCAGTTACTACGGTGTACCGGGGGAGACCCAGTACTTC. V gene TRBV6-2 or TRBV6-3 combines with J gene TRBJ2-5, with D tentatively TRBD2 (5 bases). Trimming shortened V by 1 base and J by 5 bases, and 14 bases separated the two germline ends. The CDR3 consists of 15 residues. From germline, CDR1 is MNHEY and CDR2 SVGEGT.

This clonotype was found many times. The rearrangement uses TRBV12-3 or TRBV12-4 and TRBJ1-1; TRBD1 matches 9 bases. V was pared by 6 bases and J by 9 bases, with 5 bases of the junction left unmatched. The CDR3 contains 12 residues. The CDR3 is CASSTGTGKAFF. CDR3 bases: TGTGCCAGCAGCACGGGGACAGGGAAAGCTTTCTTT.